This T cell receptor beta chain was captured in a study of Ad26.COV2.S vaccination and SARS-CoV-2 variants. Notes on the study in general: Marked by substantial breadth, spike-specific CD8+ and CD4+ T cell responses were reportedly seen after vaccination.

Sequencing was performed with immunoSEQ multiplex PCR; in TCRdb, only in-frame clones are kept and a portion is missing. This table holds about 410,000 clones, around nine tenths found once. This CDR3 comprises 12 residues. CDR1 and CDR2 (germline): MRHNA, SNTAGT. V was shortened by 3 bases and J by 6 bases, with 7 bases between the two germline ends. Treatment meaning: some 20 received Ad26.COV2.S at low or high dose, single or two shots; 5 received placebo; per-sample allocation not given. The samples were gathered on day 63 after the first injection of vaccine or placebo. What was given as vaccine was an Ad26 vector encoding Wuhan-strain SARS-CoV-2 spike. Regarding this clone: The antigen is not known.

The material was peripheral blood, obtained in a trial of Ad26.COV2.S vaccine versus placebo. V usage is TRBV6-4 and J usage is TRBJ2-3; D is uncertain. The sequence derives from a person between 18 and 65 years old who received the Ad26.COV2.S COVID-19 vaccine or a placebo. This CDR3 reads CASSETADTQYF. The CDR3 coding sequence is TGTGCCAGCAGTGAGACGGCGGATACGCAGTATTTT.